Listed here are 17 T cell receptor beta chains from one sample, sequenced in a study of blood T cells in healthy people across ages. The use of a sample-barcoded 5' primer and a J-beta primer mix characterized a second PCR of about 7 to 12 cycles. MiXCR, applied by TCRdb to the 5' RACE reads, yields one record per CDR3 protein. The table has 550,000 to 700,000 distinct CDR3 sequences, 25% to 30% seen once. Sequencing used blood. The receptors come from a woman aged 70 to 79 in good health.

The gene calls are TRBV20-1 and TRBJ2-6; D tentatively reads TRBD1 or TRBD2 (6 bases each). Trimming took off 1 base at V and 3 bases at J, with 10 bases between the two ends. The germline gives CDR1 DFQATT, CDR2 SNEGSKA (reference sequence). CDR3 length: 15 amino acids. The CDR3 reads CSARGGGLGANVLTF. CDR3 DNA: TGCAGTGCTAGAGGTGGGGGGCTTGGGGCCAACGTCCTGACTTTC.

This chain uses TRBV11-3 with TRBJ2-1; maybe TRBD1 (7 bases). The V end was cut by 5 bases, the J end by 1 base, with 18 bases between. Germline values: CDR1 SGHNT, CDR2 YENEEA. CDR3 length: 17 residues. Written as DNA, the CDR3 is TGTGCCAGCAGCCCCAGGAGGAGGGGGCTATCCTACAATGAGCAGTTCTTC. This gives the protein CASSPRRRGLSYNEQFF.

J is TRBJ2-5 and V is TRBV20-1; 13 positions agree with TRBD2. Trimming took 5 bases from V and 10 from J; bases not matched to a gene: 4. This CDR3 comprises 12 residues. Germline CDR1 is DFQATT and CDR2 is SNEGSKA (reference sequence). Here the CDR3 reads CSASGLAGDQYF. The CDR3 DNA is TGCAGTGCTTCTGGACTAGCGGGGGACCAGTACTTC.

V is TRBV5-1 and J is TRBJ2-7; D remains ambiguous. CDR3 length equals 15 residues. The V gene lost 1 base and the J gene lost 2 bases, with 13 bases spanning the gap. Germline V gene sequence: CDR1 SGHRS, CDR2 YFSETQ. The CDR3 DNA reads TGCGCCAGCAGCTTGATGGGGAATCCTACCTACGAGCAGTACTTC. Protein sequence: CASSLMGNPTYEQYF.

This chain joins TRBV2 and TRBJ1-6; D gene unclear. Germline CDR1 and CDR2: SNHLY and FYNNEI. This CDR3 contains 15 residues. V was clipped by 0 bases and J by 7 bases, with 10 bases between them. In nucleotides, the CDR3 is TGTGCCAGCAGTGAAGCGCGGGGTGGAAATTCACCCCTCCACTTT. This codes for CASSEARGGNSPLHF.

The rearrangement joins TRBV5-1 to TRBJ1-5; D might be TRBD1 (5 bases). The V end lost 2 bases, the J end lost 5 bases, and 11 bases lay between the germline ends. The CDR3 has 14 amino acids. Looked up from germline, CDR1 is SGHRS and CDR2 is YFSETQ. In DNA form, the CDR3 reads TGCGCCAGCAGCTTCGGGGGGGAAGATCAGCCCCAGCATTTT. Residues: CASSFGGEDQPQHF.

This chain joins TRBV20-1 and TRBJ2-1, with D perhaps TRBD2 (6 bases). This CDR3 has 18 amino acids. Trimming took 5 bases from V and 2 from J, leaving 25 bases between them. CDR1 DFQATT and CDR2 SNEGSKA come from the germline V gene (reference sequence). CDR3 residues: CSAGRRGGGAAAYNEQFF. CDR3 nucleotides: TGCAGTGCTGGTAGGAGGGGAGGAGGGGCCGCCGCCTACAATGAGCAGTTCTTC.

The table lists this clonotype with many counts. This sequence joins TRBV5-1 and TRBJ2-5; 10 nucleotides match TRBD2. The V gene end was trimmed by 0 bases and the J gene end by 1 base; junction bases not matched to a gene: 3. The germline gives CDR1 SGHRS, CDR2 YFSETQ. CDR3 length: 16 residues. In DNA form, the CDR3 reads TGCGCCAGCAGCTTGGTCGCTAGCGGGGGCCAAGAGACCCAGTACTTC. Translation: CASSLVASGGQETQYF.

This chain connects TRBV5-1 to TRBJ2-5, with D perhaps TRBD2 (5 bases). The V end lost 9 bases, the J end lost 1 base, and 22 bases lay between the germline ends. The germline V gene has CDR1 SGHRS and CDR2 YFSETQ. The CDR3 sequence is 16 residues long. CDR3 DNA sequence: TGCGCCACCCAGAGGGCGGTAGGGATTGGCCAAGAGACCCAGTACTTC. Its protein is CATQRAVGIGQETQYF.

This clonotype was seen a few times. V gene TRBV3-1 combines with J gene TRBJ1-2; unclear D gene. Germline CDR1 and CDR2: LGHDT and YNNKEL (reference sequence). The CDR3 runs to 15 residues. V was shortened by 5 bases and J by 0 bases, with 13 bases between the two germline ends. The CDR3 protein is CASSFRSPPNYGYTF. In DNA form, the CDR3 reads TGTGCCAGCAGCTTTCGGAGCCCACCTAACTATGGCTACACCTTC. Looking up the rest from reference TRBV3-1 and TRBJ1-2 gives the full variable domain: DTAVSQTPKYLVTQMGNDKSIKCEQNLGHDTMYWYKQDSKKFLKIMFSYNNKELIINETVPNRFSPKSPDKAHLNLHINSLELGDSAVYFCASSFRSPPNYGYTFGSGTRLTVV.

V usage is TRBV14 and J usage is TRBJ2-1; D ambiguous. CDR1 is SGHDN and CDR2 is FVKESK in the germline V gene. The length of the CDR3 is 15 residues. V was pared by 0 bases and J by 9 bases, with 15 bases between. The CDR3 DNA reads TGTGCCAGCAGCCAAGAAAACCTGATAGGTGCTGAGCAGTTCTTC. It codes for CASSQENLIGAEQFF.

The CDR3 reads CASSLYEPRTGELFF. CDR3 coding DNA: TGTGCCAGCAGCCTCTATGAGCCGCGAACCGGGGAGCTGTTTTTT. This sequence joins TRBV7-8 and TRBJ2-2; unclear D gene. The CDR3 loop spans 15 amino acids. Trimming took 5 bases from V and 5 from J, leaving 15 bases between them. Germline V gene sequence: CDR1 SGHVS, CDR2 FQNEAQ.

Many counts were recorded for this clonotype. CDR3 residues: CASSHSDLNEKLFF. Written as DNA, the CDR3 is TGTGCCAGCAGCCATTCGGACCTTAATGAAAAACTGTTTTTT. The chain couples TRBV3-1 to TRBJ1-4; no clear D. V lost 3 bases and J 4 bases, leaving 9 bases between the germline ends. The CDR3 extends over 14 amino acids. Per the germline V gene, CDR1 is LGHDT and CDR2 is YNNKEL (reference sequence). Drawing the rest from reference TRBV3-1 and TRBJ1-4, the complete variable domain is DTAVSQTPKYLVTQMGNDKSIKCEQNLGHDTMYWYKQDSKKFLKIMFSYNNKELIINETVPNRFSPKSPDKAHLNLHINSLELGDSAVYFCASSHSDLNEKLFFGSGTQLSVL.

This chain joins TRBV4-3 and TRBJ1-1, with D possibly being TRBD1 (5 bases). V was shortened by 0 bases and J by 10 bases, with 12 bases between the two germline ends. Germline V CDR1 and CDR2: LGHNA, YSLEER. The CDR3 spans 13 residues. In nucleotides, the CDR3 is TGCGCCAGCAGCCAAGAGGGGACCCGGGGAGCTTTCTTT. Its translation: CASSQEGTRGAFF.

J is TRBJ2-5 and V is TRBV6-1; maybe TRBD2 (6 bases). This CDR3 has 13 amino acids. Germline V lookup: CDR1 MNHNS, CDR2 SASEGT. Trimming stripped 1 base from V and 7 bases from J, with 10 bases between. The CDR3 nucleotides read TGTGCCAGCAGTGAAGGTCGGAGGGGGACCCAGTACTTC. The encoded protein is CASSEGRRGTQYF.

The chain joins TRBV29-1 to TRBJ2-5, with D hard to call. The DNA matches TRBJ2-7 better at its end, which makes the J call doubtful. Germline-derived CDR1 and CDR2 are SQVTM and ANQGSEA. This CDR3 is built from 11 residues. The DNA of the CDR3 is TGCAGCGTTGGAGACGGTCACGAGCAGTACTTC. Its translation is CSVGDGHEQYF.

This rearrangement joins TRBV29-1 to TRBJ2-7, with 8 bases matching TRBD1. CDR1 is SQVTM and CDR2 is ANQGSEA in the germline V gene. J lost 3 bases, V lost 4 bases, and 8 bases had no gene match. CDR3 length: 14 residues. The CDR3 sequence is CSVVPGTGHYEQYF. The CDR3 DNA is TGCAGCGTTGTTCCAGGGACAGGCCACTACGAGCAGTACTTC.